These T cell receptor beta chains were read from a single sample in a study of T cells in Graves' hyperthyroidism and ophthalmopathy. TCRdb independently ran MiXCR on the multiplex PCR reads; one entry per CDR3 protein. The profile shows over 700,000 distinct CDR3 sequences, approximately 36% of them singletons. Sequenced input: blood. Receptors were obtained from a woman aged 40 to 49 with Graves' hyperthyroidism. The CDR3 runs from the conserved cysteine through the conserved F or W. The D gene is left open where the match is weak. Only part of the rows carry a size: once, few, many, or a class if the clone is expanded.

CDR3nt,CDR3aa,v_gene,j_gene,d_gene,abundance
TGTGCCATCAATTCCCCTAGCGGGGGGTATCAGCCCCAGCATTTT,CAINSPSGGYQPQHF,TRBV10-3,TRBJ1-5,-,-
TGTGCCAGCAGCTTAGAGGCTGGGACAGGGGATCAGCCCCAGCATTTT,CASSLEAGTGDQPQHF,TRBV7-6,TRBJ1-5,TRBD1,many
TGTGCCAGCAGTGAATGGGGGGCAACCGGGGAGCTGCTTTTT,CASSEWGATGELLF,TRBV25-1,TRBJ2-2,-,-
TGTGCCTGGAGTGTAGGCGGGACGCAGACCCAGTACTTC,CAWSVGGTQTQYF,TRBV30,TRBJ2-5,-,few
TGTGCCAGCAGGAACGGGGCGCTCCCTGGCTACACCTTC,CASRNGALPGYTF,TRBV12-3/TRBV12-4,TRBJ1-2,-,many
TGTGCCAGCGACAGGGGTAACTACAATGAGCAGTTCTTC,CASDRGNYNEQFF,TRBV2,TRBJ2-1,TRBD1,-
TGCGCCAGCAGCTACGTACCAGGTGGGGTTAAGGACGAGCAGTACTTC,CASSYVPGGVKDEQYF,TRBV5-1,TRBJ2-7,-,-
TGTGCCAGCAGCCAAGGAGAAAACACTGAAGCTTTCTTT,CASSQGENTEAFF,TRBV4-2,TRBJ1-1,-,many
TGTGCCAGCAGCTTAGCGGATAGCGGGGTGTACCAAGAGACCCAGTACTTC,CASSLADSGVYQETQYF,TRBV7-9,TRBJ2-5,TRBD2,many
TGCAGTGCTTCGACAAGGAGCACTGAAGCTTTCTTT,CSASTRSTEAFF,TRBV20-1,TRBJ1-1,-,-
TGTGCCATCAGTGCGGGACAGGCATTCACTGAAGCTTTCTTT,CAISAGQAFTEAFF,TRBV10-3,TRBJ1-1,TRBD1,once
TGTGCCAGCAGCTTAACCGACGGCTCCTACGAGCAGTACTTC,CASSLTDGSYEQYF,TRBV7-2,TRBJ2-7,-,-
TGTGCCAGCAGCTCCCTCGGGGGAAGGGTTCACGAGCAGTACTTC,CASSSLGGRVHEQYF,TRBV11-2,TRBJ2-7,-,few
TGTGCCAGCAGCTCGATCCTCAGGGAATCACCCCTCCACTTT,CASSSILRESPLHF,TRBV7-3,TRBJ1-6,-,-
TGTGCCACCAGCAGAGATGTCGGGGCAAGGGCCTACACCTTC,CATSRDVGARAYTF,TRBV15,TRBJ1-2,-,many
TGTGCCAGCAGCCAAGGTACAGGTTTTGAAGCTTTCTTT,CASSQGTGFEAFF,TRBV4-2,TRBJ1-1,-,-
TGCGCCAGCAGCCAGGTGGACAGGGGGTACGAGCAGTACTTC,CASSQVDRGYEQYF,TRBV4-1,TRBJ2-7,TRBD1,few
TGTGCCAGCAGCCCCGGACCATCGCCCTACGAGCAGTACTTC,CASSPGPSPYEQYF,TRBV14,TRBJ2-7,-,-
TGCAGTGCTAGAGATCCCCTCCAACTAGCGGGGACCTACGAGCAGTACTTC,CSARDPLQLAGTYEQYF,TRBV20-1,TRBJ2-7,TRBD2,few
TGTGCCAGCAGTGTGCCCAGGGGTCTCTCTGGGGCCAACGTCCTGACTTTC,CASSVPRGLSGANVLTF,TRBV12-3/TRBV12-4,TRBJ2-6,-,few
TGTGCCAGCAAATTATCGTCAGGCTATGGCTACACCTTC,CASKLSSGYGYTF,TRBV6-2/TRBV6-3,TRBJ1-2,-,many
TGTGCCAGCAGCCCACTTACACACGGGATCATCAATTCACCCCTCCACTTT,CASSPLTHGIINSPLHF,TRBV14,TRBJ1-6,-,-
TGTGCCAGCAGCGAAGCCCCCGGAACAGATCAGCCCCAGCATTTT,CASSEAPGTDQPQHF,TRBV7-2,TRBJ1-5,-,-
TGCGCCAGCAGTGACGGGACAGGGAGACTGACTTTC,CASSDGTGRLTF,TRBV10-2,TRBJ2-6,TRBD1,once
TGTGCCAGCAGCGCTCAACAGGCCGGGACAGGGGAAGGGACCCAGTACTTC,CASSAQQAGTGEGTQYF,TRBV11-2,TRBJ2-5,TRBD1,-
TGTGCCAGCAGCTTAAACCAAGACTCTGGAAACACCATATATTTT,CASSLNQDSGNTIYF,TRBV7-6,TRBJ1-3,-,many
TGTGCCAGCAGCTTATTACCCGGGTCAACTAATGAAAAACTGTTTTTT,CASSLLPGSTNEKLFF,TRBV7-2,TRBJ1-4,-,few
TGTGCCAGCAAGGACAGCAGCAAATACGAGCAGTACTTC,CASKDSSKYEQYF,TRBV6-1,TRBJ2-7,-,few
TGCAGCGTTGATTTGGGACAGGGGTATGACGAGCAGTACTTC,CSVDLGQGYDEQYF,TRBV29-1,TRBJ2-7,TRBD1,many